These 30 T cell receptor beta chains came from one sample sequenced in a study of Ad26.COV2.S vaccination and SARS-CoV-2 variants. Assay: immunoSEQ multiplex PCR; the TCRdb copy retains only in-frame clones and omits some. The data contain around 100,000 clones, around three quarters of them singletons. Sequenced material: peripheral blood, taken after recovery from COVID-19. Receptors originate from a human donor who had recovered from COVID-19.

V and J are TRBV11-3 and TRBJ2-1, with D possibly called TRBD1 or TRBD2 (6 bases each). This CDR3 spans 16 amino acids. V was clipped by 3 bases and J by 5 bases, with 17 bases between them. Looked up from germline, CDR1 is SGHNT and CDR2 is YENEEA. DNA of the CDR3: TGTGCCAGCAGCTTCGGGGGCGGGGACGAAAACAATGAGCAGTTCTTC. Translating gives CASSFGGGDENNEQFF.

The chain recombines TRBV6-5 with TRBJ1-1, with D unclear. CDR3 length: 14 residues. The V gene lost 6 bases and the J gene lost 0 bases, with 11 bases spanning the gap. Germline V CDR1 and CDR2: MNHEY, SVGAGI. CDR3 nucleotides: TGTGCCAGCAGAACCATCGGAGTGAACACTGAAGCTTTCTTT. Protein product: CASRTIGVNTEAFF.

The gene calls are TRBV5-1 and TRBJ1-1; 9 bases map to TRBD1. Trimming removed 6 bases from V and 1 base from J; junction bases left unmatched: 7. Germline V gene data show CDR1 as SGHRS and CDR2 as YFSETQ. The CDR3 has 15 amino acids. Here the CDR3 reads CASNRGTGTNTEAFF. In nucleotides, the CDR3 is TGCGCCAGCAACCGCGGGACAGGGACGAACACTGAAGCTTTCTTT.

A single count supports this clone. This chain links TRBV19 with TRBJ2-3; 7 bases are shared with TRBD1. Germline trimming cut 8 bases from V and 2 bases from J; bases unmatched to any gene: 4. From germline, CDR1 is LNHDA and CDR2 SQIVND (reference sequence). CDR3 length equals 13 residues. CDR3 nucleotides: TGTGCCAGTTGGGACAGACTCACAGATACGCAGTATTTT. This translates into CASWDRLTDTQYF.

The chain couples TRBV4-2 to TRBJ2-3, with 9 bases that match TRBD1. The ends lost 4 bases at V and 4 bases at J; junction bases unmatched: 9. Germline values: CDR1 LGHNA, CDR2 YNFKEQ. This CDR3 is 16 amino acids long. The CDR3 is CASSRVQGALADTQYF. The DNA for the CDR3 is TGTGCCAGCAGCCGTGTACAGGGGGCGCTGGCAGATACGCAGTATTTT.

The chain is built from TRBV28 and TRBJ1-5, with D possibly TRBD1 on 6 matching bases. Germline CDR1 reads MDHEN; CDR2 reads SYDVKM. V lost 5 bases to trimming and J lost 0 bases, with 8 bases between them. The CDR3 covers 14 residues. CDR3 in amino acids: CASSETGSNQPQHF. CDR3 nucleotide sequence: TGTGCCAGCAGTGAGACAGGTAGCAATCAGCCCCAGCATTTT.

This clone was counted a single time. The CDR3: CASPEPPTGRTGELFF. The CDR3 bases are TGTGCCAGCCCCGAGCCCCCGACTGGTCGGACCGGGGAGCTGTTTTTT. The V call is TRBV7-9, the J call TRBJ2-2; D remains ambiguous. Trimming took off 8 bases at V and 5 bases at J, with 21 bases between the two ends. This CDR3 is built from 16 residues. Germline V gene lookup returns CDR1 SEHNR and CDR2 FQNEAQ (reference sequence).

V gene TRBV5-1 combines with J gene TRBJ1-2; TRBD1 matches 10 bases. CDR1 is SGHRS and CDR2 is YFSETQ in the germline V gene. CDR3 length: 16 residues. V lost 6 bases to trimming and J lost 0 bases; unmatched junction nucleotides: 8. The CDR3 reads CASTWVGTGANYGYTF. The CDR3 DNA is TGCGCCAGCACCTGGGTAGGGACAGGGGCTAACTATGGCTACACCTTC.

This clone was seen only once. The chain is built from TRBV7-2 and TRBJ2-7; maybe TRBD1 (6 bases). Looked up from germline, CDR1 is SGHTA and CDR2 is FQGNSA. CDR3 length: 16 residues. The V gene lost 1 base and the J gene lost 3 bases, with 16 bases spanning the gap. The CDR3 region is CASSLEAGTLGYEQYF. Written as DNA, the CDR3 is TGTGCCAGCAGCTTAGAAGCCGGGACATTAGGCTACGAGCAGTACTTC.

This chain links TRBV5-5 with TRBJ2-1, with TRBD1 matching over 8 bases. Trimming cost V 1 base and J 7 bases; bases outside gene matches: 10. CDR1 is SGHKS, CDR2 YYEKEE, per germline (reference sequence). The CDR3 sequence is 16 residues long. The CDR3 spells CASSLLSGGVWNEQFF. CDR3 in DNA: TGTGCCAGCAGCTTGTTGTCAGGGGGCGTCTGGAATGAGCAGTTCTTC.

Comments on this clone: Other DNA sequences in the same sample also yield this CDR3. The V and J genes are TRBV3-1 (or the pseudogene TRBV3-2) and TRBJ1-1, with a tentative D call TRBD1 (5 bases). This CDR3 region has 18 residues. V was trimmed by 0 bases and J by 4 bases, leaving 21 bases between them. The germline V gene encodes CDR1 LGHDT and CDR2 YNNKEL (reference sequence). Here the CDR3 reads CASSQDWGGVGASTEAFF. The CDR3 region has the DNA TGTGCCAGCAGCCAAGATTGGGGAGGGGTGGGCGCAAGCACTGAAGCTTTCTTT.

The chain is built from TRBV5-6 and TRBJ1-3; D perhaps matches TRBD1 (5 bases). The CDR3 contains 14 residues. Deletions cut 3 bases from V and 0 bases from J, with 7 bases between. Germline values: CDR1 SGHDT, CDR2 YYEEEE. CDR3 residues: CASSSQGSGNTIYF. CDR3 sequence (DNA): TGTGCCAGCAGCTCCCAGGGCTCTGGAAACACCATATATTTT.

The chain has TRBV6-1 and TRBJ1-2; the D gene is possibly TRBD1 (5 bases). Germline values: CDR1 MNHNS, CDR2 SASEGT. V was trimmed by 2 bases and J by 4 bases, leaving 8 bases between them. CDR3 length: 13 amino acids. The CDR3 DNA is TGTGCCAGCAGTGAAAACAGGATCTATGGCTACACCTTC. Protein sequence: CASSENRIYGYTF.

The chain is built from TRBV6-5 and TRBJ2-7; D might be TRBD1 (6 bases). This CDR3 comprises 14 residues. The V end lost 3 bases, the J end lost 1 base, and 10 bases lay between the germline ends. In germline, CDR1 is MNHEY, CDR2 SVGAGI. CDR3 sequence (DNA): TGTGCCAGCAGTTATAGGGGGTCGTCCTACGAGCAGTACTTC. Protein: CASSYRGSSYEQYF.

In DNA form, the CDR3 reads TGCGCCAGCAGGGCAGGGCATCTAGCGGGGGGTTTAAATGAGCAGTTCTTC. This sequence encodes CASRAGHLAGGLNEQFF. The V call is TRBV4-1, the J call TRBJ2-1; 11 nucleotides line up with TRBD2. CDR1 MGHRA and CDR2 YSYEKL come from the germline V gene. V shed 6 bases and J 7 bases; nucleotides not matched to a gene: 14. The length of the CDR3 is 17 residues.

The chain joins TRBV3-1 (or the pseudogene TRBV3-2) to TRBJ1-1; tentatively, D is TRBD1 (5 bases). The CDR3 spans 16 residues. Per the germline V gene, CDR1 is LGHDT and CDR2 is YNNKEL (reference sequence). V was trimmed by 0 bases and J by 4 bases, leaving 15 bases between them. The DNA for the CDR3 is TGTGCCAGCAGCCAAGATCGGGTCAGGGCGACCACTGAAGCTTTCTTT. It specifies CASSQDRVRATTEAFF.

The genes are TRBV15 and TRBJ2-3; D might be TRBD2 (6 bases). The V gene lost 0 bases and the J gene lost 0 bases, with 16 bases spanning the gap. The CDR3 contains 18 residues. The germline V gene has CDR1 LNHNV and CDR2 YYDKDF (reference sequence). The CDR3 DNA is TGTGCCACCAGCAGAGATCTTGGTCCCGGGGGAAGCACAGATACGCAGTATTTT. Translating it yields CATSRDLGPGGSTDTQYF.

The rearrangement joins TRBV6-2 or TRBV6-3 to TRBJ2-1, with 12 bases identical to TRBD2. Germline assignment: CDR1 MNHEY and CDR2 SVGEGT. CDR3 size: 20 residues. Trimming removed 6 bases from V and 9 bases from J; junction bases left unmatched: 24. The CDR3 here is CASSPLRQGSWLAGGGEQFF. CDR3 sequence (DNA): TGTGCCAGCAGCCCCCTGAGACAGGGCAGTTGGCTAGCGGGGGGGGGTGAGCAGTTCTTC.

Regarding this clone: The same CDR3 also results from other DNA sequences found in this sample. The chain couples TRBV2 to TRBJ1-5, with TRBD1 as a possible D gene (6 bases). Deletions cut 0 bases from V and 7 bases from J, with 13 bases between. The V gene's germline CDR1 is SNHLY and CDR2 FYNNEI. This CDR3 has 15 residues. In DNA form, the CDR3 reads TGTGCCAGCAGTGAAGCCCGGGGGGCAGGACAGCCCCAGCATTTT. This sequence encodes CASSEARGAGQPQHF.

Here the CDR3 reads CASSSPTRGYTF. CDR3 DNA: TGTGCCAGCAGTTCCCCTACCAGAGGCTACACCTTC. This sequence joins TRBV28 and TRBJ1-2; D remains ambiguous. CDR3 length equals 12 residues. Trimming removed 4 bases from V and 8 bases from J, with 11 bases in between. The germline gives CDR1 MDHEN, CDR2 SYDVKM.

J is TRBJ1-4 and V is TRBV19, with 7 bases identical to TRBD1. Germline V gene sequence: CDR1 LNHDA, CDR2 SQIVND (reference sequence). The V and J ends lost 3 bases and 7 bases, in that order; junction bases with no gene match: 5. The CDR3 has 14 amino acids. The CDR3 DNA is TGTGCCAGTAGTATCCGGACAGGCGCTGAAAAACTGTTTTTT. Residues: CASSIRTGAEKLFF.

The CDR3 protein is CASSFSRDTPYQETQYF. CDR3 coding DNA: TGTGCCAGCAGCTTTAGCCGCGATACTCCGTACCAAGAGACCCAGTACTTC. The chain is built from TRBV7-9 and TRBJ2-5; no reliable D call. Germline V CDR1 and CDR2: SEHNR, FQNEAQ (reference sequence). The length of the CDR3 is 17 residues. Trimming left V 3 bases short and J 0 bases short, with 17 bases between.

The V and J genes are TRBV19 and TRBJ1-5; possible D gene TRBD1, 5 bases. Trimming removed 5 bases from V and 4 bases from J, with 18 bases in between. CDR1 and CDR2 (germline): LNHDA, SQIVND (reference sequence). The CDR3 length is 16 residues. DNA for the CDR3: TGTGCCAGTAGTCCAGAAAGGGGAAAGGGGAATCAGCCCCAGCATTTT. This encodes CASSPERGKGNQPQHF.

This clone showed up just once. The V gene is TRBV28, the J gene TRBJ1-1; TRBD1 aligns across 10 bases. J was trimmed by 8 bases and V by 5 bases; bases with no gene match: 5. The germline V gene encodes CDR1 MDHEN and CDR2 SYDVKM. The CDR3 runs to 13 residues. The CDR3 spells CASSTWDRGEAFF. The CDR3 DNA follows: TGTGCCAGCAGTACTTGGGACAGGGGCGAAGCTTTCTTT.

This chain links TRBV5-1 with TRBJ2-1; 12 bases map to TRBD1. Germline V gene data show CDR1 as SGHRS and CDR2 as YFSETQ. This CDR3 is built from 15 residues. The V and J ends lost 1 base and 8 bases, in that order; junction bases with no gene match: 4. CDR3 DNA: TGCGCCAGCAGCTTGCTCGGGACAGGGGGCGATGAGCAGTTCTTC. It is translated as CASSLLGTGGDEQFF.

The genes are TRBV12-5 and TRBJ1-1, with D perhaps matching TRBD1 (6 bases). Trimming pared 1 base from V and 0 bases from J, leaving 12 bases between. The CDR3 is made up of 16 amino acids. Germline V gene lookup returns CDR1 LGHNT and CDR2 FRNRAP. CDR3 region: CASGLGVDRLNTEAFF. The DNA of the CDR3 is TGTGCTAGTGGTTTGGGGGTCGACAGGTTGAACACTGAAGCTTTCTTT.

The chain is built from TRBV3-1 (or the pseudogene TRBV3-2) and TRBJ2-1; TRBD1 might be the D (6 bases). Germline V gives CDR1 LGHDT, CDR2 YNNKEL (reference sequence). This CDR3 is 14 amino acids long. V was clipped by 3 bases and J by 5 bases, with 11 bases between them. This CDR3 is CASSQNQGNNEQFF. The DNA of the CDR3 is TGTGCCAGCAGCCAGAATCAGGGGAACAATGAGCAGTTCTTC.

The CDR3 loop is CASSQLPQLGELFF. The CDR3 DNA is TGCGCCAGCAGCCAGCTCCCCCAACTCGGGGAGCTGTTTTTT. The genes are TRBV5-1 and TRBJ2-2; D is unclear. The CDR3 covers 14 residues. Germline lookup yields CDR1 SGHRS and CDR2 YFSETQ. V gave up 4 bases and J gave up 7 bases, with 14 bases separating them.

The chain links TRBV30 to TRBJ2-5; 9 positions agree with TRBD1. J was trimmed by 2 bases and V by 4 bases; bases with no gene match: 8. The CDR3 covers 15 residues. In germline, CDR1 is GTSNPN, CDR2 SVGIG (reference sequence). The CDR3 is CAWNEGQGDQETQYF. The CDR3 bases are TGTGCCTGGAACGAGGGACAGGGAGATCAAGAGACCCAGTACTTC.

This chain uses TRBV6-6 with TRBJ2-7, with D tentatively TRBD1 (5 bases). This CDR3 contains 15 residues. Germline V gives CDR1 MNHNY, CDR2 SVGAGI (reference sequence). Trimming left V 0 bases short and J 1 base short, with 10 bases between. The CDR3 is CASSYSMQGSYEQYF. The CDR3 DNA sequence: TGTGCCAGCAGTTACTCGATGCAGGGATCCTACGAGCAGTACTTC.